This T cell receptor (beta chain) stems from a study of immune heterogeneity within non-small cell lung tumors. Background on the study: The composition of the tumors was several squamous cell carcinomas, under twelve non-squamous carcinomas and 1 not otherwise specified.

Multiplex PCR (32 V and 13 J primers) was used to amplify the TCR beta CDR3. TCRdb analysed the multiplex PCR reads with MiXCR anew, one entry per CDR3 protein. The data hold tens of thousands of distinct CDR3 sequences, with less than 35% observed a single time. Bulk tumor gDNA, around 630 ng per sample, served as the TCR template. Several spatially distant biopsies were obtained per primary tumor intraoperatively. Undergoing curative surgery were patients whose non-small cell lung cancer was untreated and newly diagnosed. CDR1 is SNHLY and CDR2 is FYNNEI in the germline V gene. This CDR3 has 13 amino acids. This clonotype showed up just a few times. Germline is not matched at one junction end, which may reflect a read error.

The receptor's source is a middle-aged man with non-small cell lung cancer. The rearrangement joins TRBV2 to TRBJ1-1; D unresolved. Sequences were obtained from lung tumor tissue. The CDR3 DNA sequence: TGTGCCAGCAGATACGCCATGAACACTGAAGCTTCCTTT. Translation: CASRYAMNTEASF.